The present T cell receptor (beta chain) was sequenced within a study of blood T cell repertoires in COVID-19. About the study: From the United States, Italy and Spain came samples of acute and convalescent COVID-19. PBMCs, B-cell-depleted T cells, or T cells provided the cDNA or gDNA that made up the material.

Authors' methods: Nucleated cell number was recorded as an estimate derived from reference gene primer amplification. Sequencing was performed with immunoSEQ multiplex PCR; in TCRdb, only in-frame clones are kept and a portion is missing. Clonal size and the V and J genes are those of that table, whereas D and trimming came from the DNA. The sample records about 110,000 clones, roughly 82% being singletons. This clone came up a few times. V gave up 3 bases and J gave up 8 bases, with 16 bases separating them. The CDR3 sequence is 13 residues long. Germline V gives CDR1 GTSNPN, CDR2 SVGIG (reference sequence).

This receptor was identified in a woman aged 60-75 years with acute or convalescent COVID-19. The chain is built from TRBV30 and TRBJ1-1; D may be TRBD1 (5 bases). The material sequenced was peripheral blood. The CDR3 DNA sequence: TGTGCCTGGAGGGGGACTTTAGGGGTGGAAGCTTTCTTT. It encodes CAWRGTLGVEAFF.